Sequencing of this T cell receptor beta chain was carried out in a study of CD8+ T cells in alopecia areata. General study points: It was lesional scalp, especially alopecia totalis/universalis, that showed higher clonality than normal scalp.

cDNA serving as the sequencing template came from extracted, reverse transcribed RNA. The data were produced by immunoSEQ multiplex PCR, yet TCRdb's version contains in-frame clones alone and is incomplete. Counted here are roughly 210,000 clones, approximately 45% occurring once; the ten biggest clones make up about 2.6%. Treatment of the sample: oral pan-JAK inhibitor, 5-10 mg twice daily. As regards this clone: Its antigen remains unidentified.

Unmatched junction bases numbered 6, after V lost 3 bases and J lost 2 bases. Germline assignment: CDR1 SQVTM and CDR2 ANQGSEA. This CDR3 comprises 14 residues. Source: CD4+ T cells sorted from blood, taken at approximately week 36, from a patient treated with tofacitinib. The origin of this receptor is a human donor with alopecia areata. The rearrangement joins TRBV29-1 to TRBJ2-5; 7 positions match TRBD1. Here the CDR3 DNA reads TGCAGCGTTGAGAGTCAGGGGGAACAAGAGACCCAGTACTTC. Its protein product is CSVESQGEQETQYF.